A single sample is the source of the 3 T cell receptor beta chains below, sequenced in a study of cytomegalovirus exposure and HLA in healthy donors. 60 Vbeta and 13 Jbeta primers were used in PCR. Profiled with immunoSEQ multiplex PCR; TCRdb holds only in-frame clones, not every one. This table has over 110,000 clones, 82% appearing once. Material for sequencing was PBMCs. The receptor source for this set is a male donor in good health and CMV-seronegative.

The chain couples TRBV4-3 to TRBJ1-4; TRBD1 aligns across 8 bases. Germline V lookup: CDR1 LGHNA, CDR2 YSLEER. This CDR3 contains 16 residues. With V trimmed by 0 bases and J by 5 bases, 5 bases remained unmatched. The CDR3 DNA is TGCGCCAGCAGCCAAGATTCAGGGGGCGAAAATGAAAAACTGTTTTTT. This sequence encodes CASSQDSGGENEKLFF.

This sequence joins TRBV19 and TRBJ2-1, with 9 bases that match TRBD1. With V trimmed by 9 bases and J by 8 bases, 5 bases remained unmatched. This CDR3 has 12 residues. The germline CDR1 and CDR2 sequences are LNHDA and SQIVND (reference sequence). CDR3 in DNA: TGTGCCAGGGGACAGGGTATGGATGAGCAGTTCTTC. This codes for CARGQGMDEQFF.

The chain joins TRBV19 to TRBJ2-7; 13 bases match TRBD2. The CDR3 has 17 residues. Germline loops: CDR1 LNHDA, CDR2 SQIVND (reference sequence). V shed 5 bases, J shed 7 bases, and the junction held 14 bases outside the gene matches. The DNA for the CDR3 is TGTGCCAGTAGTGACTTCTCCGGACTAGCGGGAGTTGGGGAGCAGTACTTC. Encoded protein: CASSDFSGLAGVGEQYF. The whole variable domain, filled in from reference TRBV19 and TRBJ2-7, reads DGGITQSPKYLFRKEGQNVTLSCEQNLNHDAMYWYRQDPGQGLRLIYYSQIVNDFQKGDIAEGYSVSREKKESFPLTVTSAQKNPTAFYLCASSDFSGLAGVGEQYFGPGTRLTVT.